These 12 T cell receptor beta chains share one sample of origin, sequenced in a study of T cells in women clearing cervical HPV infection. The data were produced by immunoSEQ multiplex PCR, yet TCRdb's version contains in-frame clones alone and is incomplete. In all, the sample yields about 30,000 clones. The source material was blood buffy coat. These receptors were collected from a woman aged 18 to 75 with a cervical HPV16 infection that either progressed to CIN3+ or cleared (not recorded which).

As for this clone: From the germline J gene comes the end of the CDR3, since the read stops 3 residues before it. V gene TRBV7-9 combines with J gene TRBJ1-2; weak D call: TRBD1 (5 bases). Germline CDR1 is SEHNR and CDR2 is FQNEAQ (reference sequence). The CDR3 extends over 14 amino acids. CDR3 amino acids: CASSSDSNSYDYTF. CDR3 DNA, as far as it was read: TGTGCCAGCAGCAGCGACAGCAACTCCTACGAC.

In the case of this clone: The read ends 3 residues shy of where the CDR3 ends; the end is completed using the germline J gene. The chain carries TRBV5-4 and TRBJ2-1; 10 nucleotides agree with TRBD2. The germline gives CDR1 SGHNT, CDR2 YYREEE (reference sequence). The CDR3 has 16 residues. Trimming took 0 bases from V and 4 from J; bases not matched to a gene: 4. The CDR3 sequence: CASSLETSGAYNEQFF. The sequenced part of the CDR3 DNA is TGTGCCAGCAGCTTGGAAACTAGCGGGGCATACAATGAG.

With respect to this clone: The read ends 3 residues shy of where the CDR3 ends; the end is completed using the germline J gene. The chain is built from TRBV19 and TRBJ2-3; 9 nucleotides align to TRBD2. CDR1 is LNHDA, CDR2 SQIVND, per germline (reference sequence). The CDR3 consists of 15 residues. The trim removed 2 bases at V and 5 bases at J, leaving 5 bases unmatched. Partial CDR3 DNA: TGTGCCAGTAGTATACAGCGGGGGGCGGAAGATACG. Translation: CASSIQRGAEDT. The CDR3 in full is CASSIQRGAEDTQYF. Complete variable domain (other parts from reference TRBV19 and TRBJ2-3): DGGITQSPKYLFRKEGQNVTLSCEQNLNHDAMYWYRQDPGQGLRLIYYSQIVNDFQKGDIAEGYSVSREKKESFPLTVTSAQKNPTAFYLCASSIQRGAEDTQYFGPGTRLTVL.

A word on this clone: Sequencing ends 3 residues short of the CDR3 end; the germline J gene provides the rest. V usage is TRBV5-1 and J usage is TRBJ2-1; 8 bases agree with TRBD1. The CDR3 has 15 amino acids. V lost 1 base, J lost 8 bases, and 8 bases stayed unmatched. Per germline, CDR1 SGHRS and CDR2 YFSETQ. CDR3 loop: CASSLRQGLGHEQFF. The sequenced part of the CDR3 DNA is TGCGCCAGCAGCTTGAGACAGGGGCTAGGGCATGAG.

CDR3 bases read: TGTGCCAGCAGCCTACCCATAGCGGCCTTTTACAATGAG. This codes for CASSLPIAAFYNE. Given in full, the CDR3 is CASSLPIAAFYNEQFF. V usage is TRBV28 and J usage is TRBJ2-1; D is perhaps TRBD2 (6 bases). With the read ending 3 residues before the CDR3 end, the germline J gene is used to fill in that end. The germline gives CDR1 MDHEN, CDR2 SYDVKM. The CDR3 sequence is 16 residues long. V was pared by 6 bases and J by 4 bases, with 19 bases between.

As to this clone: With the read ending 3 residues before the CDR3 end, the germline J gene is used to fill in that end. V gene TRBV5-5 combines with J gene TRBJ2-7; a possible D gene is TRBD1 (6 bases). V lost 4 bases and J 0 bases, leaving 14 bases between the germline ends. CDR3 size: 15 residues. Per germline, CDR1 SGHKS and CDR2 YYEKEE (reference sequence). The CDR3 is CASSPLETGSYEQYF. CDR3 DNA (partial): TGTGCCAGCAGCCCCCTGGAGACAGGCTCCTACGAG.

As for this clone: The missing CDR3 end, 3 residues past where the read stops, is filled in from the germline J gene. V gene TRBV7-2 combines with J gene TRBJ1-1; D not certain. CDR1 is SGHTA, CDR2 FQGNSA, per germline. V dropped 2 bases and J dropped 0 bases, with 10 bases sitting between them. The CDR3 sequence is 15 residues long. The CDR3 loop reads CASSLSFGLNTEAFF. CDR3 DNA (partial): TGTGCCAGCAGCTTATCCTTCGGGTTGAACACTGAA. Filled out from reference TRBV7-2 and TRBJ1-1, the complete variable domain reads GAGVSQSPSNKVTEKGKDVELRCDPISGHTALYWYRQSLGQGLEFLIYFQGNSAPDKSGLPSDRFSAERTGGSVSTLTIQRTQQEDSAVYLCASSLSFGLNTEAFFGQGTRLTVV.

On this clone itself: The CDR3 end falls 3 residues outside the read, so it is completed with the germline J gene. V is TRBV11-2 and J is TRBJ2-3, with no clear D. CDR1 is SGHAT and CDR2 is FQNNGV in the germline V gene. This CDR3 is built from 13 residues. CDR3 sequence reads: CASSLDFSRPQYF. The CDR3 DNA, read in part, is TGTGCCAGCAGCTTAGATTTCTCCAGGCCG.

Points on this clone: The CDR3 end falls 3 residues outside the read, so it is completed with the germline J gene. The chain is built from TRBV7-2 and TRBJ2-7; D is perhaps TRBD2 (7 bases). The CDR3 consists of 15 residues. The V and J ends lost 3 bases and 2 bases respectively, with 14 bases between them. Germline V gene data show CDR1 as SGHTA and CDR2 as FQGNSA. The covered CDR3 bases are TGTGCCAGCAGCTTTCTACGGGGGGCCCCCTACGAG. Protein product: CASSFLRGAPYE. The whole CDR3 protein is CASSFLRGAPYEQYF.

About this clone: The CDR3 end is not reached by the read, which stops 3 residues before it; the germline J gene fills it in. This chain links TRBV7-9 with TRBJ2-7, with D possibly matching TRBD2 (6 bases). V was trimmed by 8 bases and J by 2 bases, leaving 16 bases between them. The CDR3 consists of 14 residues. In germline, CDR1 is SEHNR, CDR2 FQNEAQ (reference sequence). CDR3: CASGVGLGTYEQYF. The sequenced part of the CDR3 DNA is TGTGCCAGCGGCGTGGGACTTGGGACCTACGAG.

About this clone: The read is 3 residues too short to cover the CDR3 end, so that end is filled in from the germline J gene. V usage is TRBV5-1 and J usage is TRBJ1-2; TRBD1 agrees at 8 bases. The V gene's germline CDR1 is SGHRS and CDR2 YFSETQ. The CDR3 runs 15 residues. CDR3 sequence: CASSLEGTGSRGYTF. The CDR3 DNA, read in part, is TGCGCCAGCAGCTTGGAGGGGACAGGCTCTAGGGGC.

CDR3 bases read: TGTGCCAGCTCCGGGGGGGCCTTCAATCAGCCC. It specifies CASSGGAFNQP. The whole CDR3 is CASSGGAFNQPQHF. J is TRBJ1-5 and V is TRBV18; TRBD1 is a possible D gene (6 bases). Read data end 3 residues before the CDR3 end; the end is taken from the germline J gene. The V end was cut by 6 bases, the J end by 3 bases, with 12 bases between. This CDR3 contains 14 residues. Germline CDR1 reads KGHSH; CDR2 reads LQKENI.